The T cell receptor (beta chain) described here comes from a study of T cells in tumors after PD-1 blockade. Trimming removed 2 bases from V and 5 bases from J, with 10 bases in between. Germline V gene lookup returns CDR1 LNHDA and CDR2 SQIVND (reference sequence). The CDR3 loop spans 14 amino acids. TCRdb's table, derived via immunoSEQ multiplex PCR, lists solely in-frame clones and lacks some. The sample lists 7,000 to 8,500 clones; roughly 60% were seen once. Study-level results: Clonal replacement was seen across treatment, not between pre-treatment samples.

Concerning this clone itself: Its antigen is not known.

Time point given: second of two post-therapy site-matched biopsies two to three months apart. The J gene is TRBJ1-5, the V gene TRBV19; D ambiguous. Here the sequenced sample was tumor tissue, taken after anti-PD-1 treatment. The clonotype originates from a human donor with basal cell carcinoma. As DNA, the CDR3 is TGTGCCAGTAGTATAAGAGGGAAGGATCAGCCCCAGCATTTT. Translated: CASSIRGKDQPQHF.